These 23 T cell receptor beta chains came from one sample sequenced in a study of long-term antiretroviral therapy in people with HIV. They ran version v3.0 of the immunoSEQ assay at survey level. Repertoires were generated with immunoSEQ multiplex PCR, while TCRdb's copy carries only in-frame clones and drops some. The table has 20,000 to 25,000 clones, over 75% seen once. The starting material was unsorted PBMCs, obtained 0.2 years before starting antiretroviral therapy. The origin of the receptors is a man younger than 30 with HIV.

The rearrangement joins TRBV4-1 to TRBJ2-2; D may be TRBD1 (5 bases). The germline gives CDR1 MGHRA, CDR2 YSYEKL. V lost 4 bases, J lost 0 bases, and 15 bases lay in between. CDR3 length: 17 amino acids. The CDR3: CASSPRTTVANTGELFF. CDR3 bases: TGCGCCAGCAGCCCCCGGACAACAGTAGCGAACACCGGGGAGCTGTTTTTT.

This clone is large. The chain links TRBV7-8 to TRBJ2-1, with TRBD2 matching over 12 bases. The CDR3 length is 16 residues. Germline V gives CDR1 SGHVS, CDR2 FQNEAQ. V shed 2 bases, J shed 7 bases, and the junction held 6 bases outside the gene matches. This chain's CDR3 is CASSLYSSGRGNEQFF. The CDR3 coding sequence is TGTGCCAGCAGCTTATATTCTAGCGGGAGGGGGAATGAGCAGTTCTTC.

This sequence joins TRBV6-5 and TRBJ2-5; 8 nucleotides match TRBD2. The CDR3 runs 15 residues. The germline gives CDR1 MNHEY, CDR2 SVGAGI. J was trimmed by 0 bases and V by 6 bases; bases with no gene match: 6. The CDR3 sequence: CASSTNSGNQETQYF. In DNA form, the CDR3 reads TGTGCCAGCAGCACGAATAGCGGGAACCAAGAGACCCAGTACTTC.

This chain joins TRBV15 and TRBJ2-2, with D unclear. The CDR3 is made up of 18 amino acids. Trimming left V 0 bases short and J 0 bases short, with 14 bases between. Germline CDR1 and CDR2: LNHNV and YYDKDF (reference sequence). The CDR3 nucleotides are TGTGCCACCAGCAGAGATTGGTCGCCTTCCGCGAACACCGGGGAGCTGTTTTTT. Translation: CATSRDWSPSANTGELFF.

The J gene is TRBJ1-1, the V gene TRBV29-1, with D tentatively TRBD1 (6 bases). The germline CDR1 and CDR2 sequences are SQVTM and ANQGSEA. Trimming took off 4 bases at V and 5 bases at J, with 20 bases between the two ends. The CDR3 spans 15 residues. The CDR3 loop reads CSVARQGLRGTEAFF. Written as DNA, the CDR3 is TGCAGCGTTGCGAGGCAGGGGCTGAGGGGTACTGAAGCTTTCTTT.

This clone was seen only a few times. CDR3 DNA sequence: TGTGCCAGCAGTGAATTGTGGTCTCAGCCCCAGCATTTT. It specifies CASSELWSQPQHF. The chain combines TRBV2 with TRBJ1-5, with no clear D. V dropped 2 bases and J dropped 6 bases, with 8 bases sitting between them. There are 13 residues in the CDR3. Looked up from germline, CDR1 is SNHLY and CDR2 is FYNNEI.

Worth noting for this clone: The junction differs from germline at one of its ends, possibly a read error. V and J are TRBV5-6 and TRBJ1-2, with 8 bases aligning to TRBD1. The CDR3 is 13 amino acids. Germline-derived CDR1 and CDR2 are SGHDT and YYEEEE. The CDR3 sequence: CASSTTGPEGQGF. The CDR3 nucleotides are TGTGCCAGCAGCACTACAGGCCCCGAAGGACAGGGCTTC.

The chain carries TRBV28 and TRBJ2-2, with D perhaps TRBD1 (6 bases). With 5 bases removed from V and 3 bases from J, the gap between germline ends came to 13 bases. Germline V gene data show CDR1 as MDHEN and CDR2 as SYDVKM. This CDR3 has 15 amino acids. The CDR3 spells CASSRPGTYTGELFF. CDR3 nucleotides: TGTGCCAGCAGTCGGCCCGGGACATACACCGGGGAGCTGTTTTTT.

The chain joins TRBV2 to TRBJ2-2; 15 positions match TRBD2. This CDR3 has 17 residues. The germline V gene encodes CDR1 SNHLY and CDR2 FYNNEI. The V and J ends lost 3 bases and 3 bases, in that order; junction bases with no gene match: 2. Here the CDR3 DNA reads TGTGCCAGCAGTGATGGACTAGCGGGGGGGCACACCGGGGAGCTGTTTTTT. Protein: CASSDGLAGGHTGELFF.

The V and J genes are TRBV18 and TRBJ2-5; D not certain. The CDR3 length is 17 residues. The V gene's germline CDR1 is KGHSH and CDR2 LQKENI. Trimming took off 3 bases at V and 7 bases at J, with 24 bases between the two ends. The CDR3 bases are TGTGCCAGCTCACCTAATGATAGGGAAGGTTGGAGTTGGACCCAGTACTTC. Amino acids: CASSPNDREGWSWTQYF.

V gene TRBV25-1 combines with J gene TRBJ2-7; the D gene could be TRBD1 or TRBD2 (6 bases each). This CDR3 has 15 residues. The V gene's germline CDR1 is MGHDK and CDR2 SYGVNS. Trimming removed 7 bases at V and 3 bases at J, with 19 bases between. DNA for the CDR3: TGTGCCAGCAACCCTGGGGGGCAGATTGGCTACGAGCAGTACTTC. Translating gives CASNPGGQIGYEQYF.

The chain carries TRBV7-9 and TRBJ1-4; the D is unclear. The CDR3 consists of 14 residues. CDR1 is SEHNR, CDR2 FQNEAQ, per germline (reference sequence). V shed 2 bases and J shed 5 bases, with 9 bases lying between them. This CDR3 reads CASSLSGENEKLFF. CDR3 DNA: TGTGCCAGCAGCTTATCCGGCGAAAATGAAAAACTGTTTTTT.

The chain combines TRBV29-1 with TRBJ2-1, with TRBD2 as a possible D gene (6 bases). There are 14 residues in the CDR3. V was shortened by 1 base and J by 3 bases, with 10 bases between the two germline ends. Germline V gives CDR1 SQVTM, CDR2 ANQGSEA. The CDR3 region is CSVEGRDDYNEQFF. CDR3 nucleotide sequence: TGCAGCGTTGAAGGGAGGGATGACTACAATGAGCAGTTCTTC.

V is TRBV6-6 and J is TRBJ2-7; TRBD1 might be the D (6 bases). Germline V gene sequence: CDR1 MNHNY, CDR2 SVGAGI (reference sequence). This CDR3 has 14 amino acids. Trimming took 6 bases from V and 0 from J, leaving 12 bases between them. The CDR3 here is CASSLGQSSYEQYF. The DNA of the CDR3 is TGTGCCAGCAGCCTAGGACAGAGCTCCTACGAGCAGTACTTC.

This clone is medium-sized within its sample. The V gene is TRBV27, the J gene TRBJ2-5, with D perhaps matching TRBD2 (5 bases). Germline-derived CDR1 and CDR2 are MNHEY and SMNVEV (reference sequence). V was trimmed by 1 base and J by 1 base, leaving 10 bases between them. The CDR3 is made up of 15 amino acids. CDR3 DNA: TGTGCCAGCAGTTTATATCCGGGGAGCCAAGAGACCCAGTACTTC. Amino acids: CASSLYPGSQETQYF.

This clone has just one count. This chain uses TRBV11-2 with TRBJ1-1; D possibly corresponds to TRBD1 (5 bases). The CDR3 extends over 13 amino acids. The germline V gene has CDR1 SGHAT and CDR2 FQNNGV. Trimming took off 1 base at V and 11 bases at J, with 14 bases between the two ends. The CDR3 nucleotides read TGTGCCAGCAGCTTAGCCAGACAGTGGGGGGCTTTCTTT. As protein: CASSLARQWGAFF.

The gene calls are TRBV7-2 and TRBJ2-7, with TRBD2 as a possible D gene (7 bases). The CDR3 sequence is 18 residues long. Germline CDR1 and CDR2: SGHTA and FQGNSA. Trimming stripped 3 bases from V and 3 bases from J, with 24 bases between. CDR3 sequence: CASSLDALRGALHYEQYF. The CDR3 DNA follows: TGTGCCAGCAGCTTGGACGCCTTACGGGGGGCACTCCACTACGAGCAGTACTTC. Filled out from reference TRBV7-2 and TRBJ2-7, the complete variable domain reads GAGVSQSPSNKVTEKGKDVELRCDPISGHTALYWYRQSLGQGLEFLIYFQGNSAPDKSGLPSDRFSAERTGGSVSTLTIQRTQQEDSAVYLCASSLDALRGALHYEQYFGPGTRLTVT.

The sample holds one count of this clone. The chain has TRBV5-5 and TRBJ2-2, with 9 bases matching TRBD1. The trim removed 5 bases at V and 1 base at J, leaving 3 bases unmatched. The length of the CDR3 is 15 residues. Germline V lookup: CDR1 SGHKS, CDR2 YYEKEE (reference sequence). DNA for the CDR3: TGTGCCAGCAGGGTGGGACAGGGGAACACCGGGGAGCTGTTTTTT. Encoded protein: CASRVGQGNTGELFF.

The V and J genes are TRBV19 and TRBJ1-5; TRBD1 is a possible D gene (5 bases). Germline-derived CDR1 and CDR2 are LNHDA and SQIVND (reference sequence). V was clipped by 6 bases and J by 6 bases, with 21 bases between them. The CDR3 consists of 16 residues. CDR3 DNA: TGTGCCAGTAGACTAGGTGGCGAAGGCCAGGGTCAGCCCCAGCATTTT. Translating it yields CASRLGGEGQGQPQHF.

This rearrangement joins TRBV5-1 to TRBJ2-5; a possible D gene is TRBD2 (5 bases). Trimming shortened V by 5 bases and J by 4 bases, and 15 bases separated the two germline ends. The CDR3 is 14 amino acids. The germline V gene has CDR1 SGHRS and CDR2 YFSETQ. CDR3 DNA sequence: TGCGCCAGCAGTTGGGAGAACGTCCGAGAGACCCAGTACTTC. This translates into CASSWENVRETQYF.

This chain uses TRBV6-5 with TRBJ1-5; D perhaps matches TRBD1 (5 bases). Germline CDR1 reads MNHEY; CDR2 reads SVGAGI. V gave up 4 bases and J gave up 4 bases, with 17 bases separating them. This CDR3 is built from 16 residues. Here the CDR3 DNA reads TGTGCCAGCAGTTTCGCCCCCGGGACGGGGAATCAGCCCCAGCATTTT. Its translation: CASSFAPGTGNQPQHF.

The chain combines TRBV14 with TRBJ1-1, with D possibly matching TRBD1 (6 bases). Germline CDR1 SGHDN, CDR2 FVKESK. Deletions cut 1 base from V and 4 bases from J, with 13 bases between. CDR3 length: 15 residues. The CDR3 sequence is CASSQAGGHFTEAFF. Written as DNA, the CDR3 is TGTGCCAGCAGCCAAGCCGGGGGGCACTTCACTGAAGCTTTCTTT.

This clone was seen more than once but under ten times. The rearrangement links TRBV4-1 to TRBJ2-3; D possibly corresponds to TRBD2 (5 bases). Trimming took 4 bases from V and 4 from J, leaving 12 bases between them. CDR1 MGHRA and CDR2 YSYEKL come from the germline V gene. CDR3 size: 14 residues. CDR3 sequence (DNA): TGCGCCAGCAGCCCCCAGGCGGGTGCAGATACGCAGTATTTT. Its translation: CASSPQAGADTQYF.